The subject of this entry is one T cell receptor beta chain. Its antigen is not identified. This sample is drawn from a study of cytotoxic CD8 clonotypes in ibrutinib-treated CLL. Overall study results and limits: Public clonotypes, rarely seen, contracted or held steady on treatment.

Method: immunoSEQ multiplex PCR; TCRdb's copy keeps in-frame clones and lacks some. This table holds 100,000 to 150,000 clones, approximately 85% found once. Germline loops: CDR1 SGHRS, CDR2 YFSETQ. V gave up 4 bases and J gave up 0 bases, with 13 bases separating them. The CDR3 consists of 15 residues. The specimen comprised PBMCs, sampled after 24 months of ibrutinib treatment. This sequence was found in a human donor with chronic lymphocytic leukemia. The chain recombines TRBV5-1 with TRBJ1-1; D may be TRBD1 (6 bases). CDR3 protein: CASSRTDLMNTEAFF. DNA of the CDR3: TGCGCCAGCAGCCGGACAGACCTCATGAACACTGAAGCTTTCTTT.